The clone carrying this TCR beta chain was observed a few times. The target antigen is unknown. The CDR3 is 14 residues long. Per the germline V gene, CDR1 is GTSNPN and CDR2 is SVGIG (reference sequence). V lost 3 bases, J lost 4 bases, and 6 bases stayed unmatched. The primer mix had 60 Vbeta and 13 Jbeta primers. Measured with immunoSEQ multiplex PCR; TCRdb has only the in-frame clones, and not every one. The sample lists 100,000 or so clones, 13% to 15% occurring once. The data originate from a study of cytomegalovirus exposure and HLA in healthy donors. Study outcomes and limitations: Reportedly, diagnosis of cytomegalovirus status by the classifier showed high specificity and sensitivity. A previous analysis found most TCR beta V segments productive roughly 90% or roughly 30% of the time. Cytomegalovirus association was listed for 164 TCR beta chains.

The chain employs TRBV30 and TRBJ1-1; TRBD1 aligns across 9 bases. The sequence was collected from a female donor in good health and CMV-seronegative. The specimen sequenced was PBMCs. The CDR3 bases are TGTGCCTGGAGGCGGGACAGGGTTGGCACTGAAGCTTTCTTT. It yields the protein CAWRRDRVGTEAFF.